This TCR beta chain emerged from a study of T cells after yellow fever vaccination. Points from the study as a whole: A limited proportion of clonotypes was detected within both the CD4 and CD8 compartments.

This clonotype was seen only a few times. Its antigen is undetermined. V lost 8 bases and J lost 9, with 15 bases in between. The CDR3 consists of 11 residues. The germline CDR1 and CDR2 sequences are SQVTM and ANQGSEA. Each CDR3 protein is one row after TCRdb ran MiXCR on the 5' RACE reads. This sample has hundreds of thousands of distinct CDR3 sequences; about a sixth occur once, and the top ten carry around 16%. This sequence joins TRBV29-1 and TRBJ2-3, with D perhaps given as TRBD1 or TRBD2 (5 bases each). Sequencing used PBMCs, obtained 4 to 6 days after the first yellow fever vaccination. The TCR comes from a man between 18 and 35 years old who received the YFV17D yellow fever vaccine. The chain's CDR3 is CSTRGPGTQYF. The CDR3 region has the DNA TGCAGCACTAGGGGACCAGGGACGCAGTATTTT.